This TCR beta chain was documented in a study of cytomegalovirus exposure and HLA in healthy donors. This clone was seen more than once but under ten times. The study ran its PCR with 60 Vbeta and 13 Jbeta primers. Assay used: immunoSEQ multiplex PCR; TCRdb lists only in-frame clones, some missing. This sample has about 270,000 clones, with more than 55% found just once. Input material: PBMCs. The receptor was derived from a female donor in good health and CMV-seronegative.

The CDR3 DNA reads TGTGCCAGTAGCCCCCGACTAGATCGTGGCTACGAGCAGTACTTC. Encoded protein: CASSPRLDRGYEQYF. The chain carries TRBV19 and TRBJ2-7, with D perhaps matching TRBD2 (6 bases). Trimming removed 6 bases at V and 3 bases at J, with 18 bases between. The CDR3 has 15 residues. In germline, CDR1 is LNHDA, CDR2 SQIVND (reference sequence).